A selection of T cell receptor beta chains follows, all from one sample in a study of CD8+ T cells in alopecia areata. Here immunoSEQ multiplex PCR was the method, and the copy in TCRdb shows in-frame clones only, minus some. The table shows 120,000 or so clones, with approximately 58% occurring only once. Specimen: CD4+ T cells sorted from blood, collected at week 0. These TCRs come from a human donor with alopecia areata. CDR3s include the opening cysteine and the closing phenylalanine or tryptophan. A D gene is named only where the DNA matches it firmly. The listing skips clone size in some rows; elsewhere it reads once, few, many or a size class.

d_call j_call v_call clone_size cdr3_nt cdr3_aa
TRBD1 TRBJ2-2 TRBV7-2 few TGTGCCAGCAGCCCAACCAGGGACAGGGCTAATGCCGGGGAGCTGTTTTTT CASSPTRDRANAGELFF
NA TRBJ2-1 TRBV7-9 few TGTGCCAGCAGCCAAACCGGGACGGCCTACAATGAGCAGTTCTTC CASSQTGTAYNEQFF
TRBD2 TRBJ2-5 TRBV9 NA TGTGCCAGCAGCGTCACTAGCGGGGGGGAGACCCAGTACTTC CASSVTSGGETQYF
NA TRBJ1-2 TRBV28 NA TGTGCCAGCAGTCCCGTAGTAAGCAGCGCTAACTATGGCTACACCTTC CASSPVVSSANYGYTF
TRBD1 TRBJ1-2 TRBV7-9 NA TGTGCCAGCAGCTCCGACAGGGGACATGGCTACACCTTC CASSSDRGHGYTF
NA TRBJ2-2 TRBV29-1 few TGCAGCGCAGACCAGGGAGGTGGGGAGCTGTTTTTT CSADQGGGELFF
TRBD2 TRBJ2-3 TRBV7-3 NA TGTGCCAGCAGCTTAACGTCGGGCGGGAGGGCCCTTACAGATACGCAGTATTTT CASSLTSGGRALTDTQYF
NA TRBJ2-1 TRBV29-1 NA TGCAGCGTTAATCCACTCGGGGACACTACCAATGAGCAGTTCTTC CSVNPLGDTTNEQFF
NA TRBJ2-3 TRBV30 NA TGTGCCTGGAGTGGGTATGGTGATACGCAGTATTTT CAWSGYGDTQYF
NA TRBJ2-1 TRBV5-6 NA TGTGCCAGCAGCTTGGTTGCGAGCTACAATGAGCAGTTCTTC CASSLVASYNEQFF
TRBD2 TRBJ2-1 TRBV5-6 NA TGTGCCAGCAGCTTGCAAGCGGGAGGGCCCGAGCAGTTCTTC CASSLQAGGPEQFF
NA TRBJ1-1 TRBV5-4 NA TGTGCCAGCAGCTCCCGAGAGGGCTTGAACACTGAAGCTTTCTTT CASSSREGLNTEAFF
NA TRBJ2-1 TRBV21-1 NA TGTGCCAGCAGCAACCAGGGGCCTTACAATGAGCAGTTCTTC CASSNQGPYNEQFF
NA TRBJ2-2 TRBV19 NA TGTGCCAGTAGTCCACGCAGGGGCGGGGGACCGAACACCGGGGAGCTGTTTTTT CASSPRRGGGPNTGELFF
NA TRBJ1-5 TRBV2 NA TGTGCCAGCATCTTCGATCAGCCCCAGCATTTT CASIFDQPQHF
TRBD1 TRBJ2-3 TRBV7-2 NA TGTGCCAGCAGCCCCCGACAGGGGGGTGATACGCAGTATTTT CASSPRQGGDTQYF
NA TRBJ2-5 TRBV7-2 NA TGTGCCAGCAGCCATTTCGGAGAGACCCAGTACTTC CASSHFGETQYF